This T cell receptor (beta chain) is drawn from a study of identical twins. Carrying unique molecular identifiers, the cDNA also gained a universal primer site through template switching. One entry per CDR3 protein, called by TCRdb with MiXCR from the 5' RACE reads. The table shows about 890,000 distinct CDR3 sequences, with approximately 13% occurring only once. V was cut by 4 bases and J by 10 bases, with 9 bases left in between. The CDR3 runs 11 residues. Per the germline V gene, CDR1 is KGHDR and CDR2 is SFDVKD. A further study also used this sample, focusing on yellow fever vaccine responses in identical twins.

This sequence originates from a woman younger than 30 in good health. This chain links TRBV24-1 with TRBJ2-5; D may match TRBD1 or TRBD2 (5 bases each). Sequenced: PBMCs. This CDR3 reads CATSDTGGQYF. The CDR3 DNA is TGTGCCACCAGTGACACTGGGGGCCAGTACTTC.